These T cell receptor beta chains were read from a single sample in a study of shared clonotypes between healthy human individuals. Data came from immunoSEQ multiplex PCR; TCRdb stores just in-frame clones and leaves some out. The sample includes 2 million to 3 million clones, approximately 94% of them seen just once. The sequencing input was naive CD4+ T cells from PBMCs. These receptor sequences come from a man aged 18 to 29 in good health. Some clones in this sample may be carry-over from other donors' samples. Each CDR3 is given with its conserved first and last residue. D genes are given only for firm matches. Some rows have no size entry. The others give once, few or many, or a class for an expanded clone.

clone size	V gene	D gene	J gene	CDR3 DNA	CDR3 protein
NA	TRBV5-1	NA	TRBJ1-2	TGCGCCAGCAGCTTGAACGCCGGCCGGGGAGATGGCTACACCTTC	CASSLNAGRGDGYTF
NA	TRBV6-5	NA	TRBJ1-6	TGTGCCAGCAGTTTAGGGCCGAATTCACCCCTCCACTTT	CASSLGPNSPLHF
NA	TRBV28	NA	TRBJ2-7	TGTGCCAGCAGTTTATCGACTCCTGCCGCCTACGAGCAGTACTTC	CASSLSTPAAYEQYF
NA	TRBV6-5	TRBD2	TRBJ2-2	TGTGCCAGCAGTTACACCAGGACTAGCGGGACCGGGGAGCTGTTTTTT	CASSYTRTSGTGELFF
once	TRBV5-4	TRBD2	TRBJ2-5	TGTGCCAGCAGCTTGGTCGGGGGAGGGCCCCAAGAGACCCAGTACTTC	CASSLVGGGPQETQYF
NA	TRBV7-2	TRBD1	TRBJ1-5	TGTGCCAGCAGCTTAGCGGGGGACAGTTATCAGCCCCAGCATTTT	CASSLAGDSYQPQHF
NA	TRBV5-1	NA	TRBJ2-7	TGCGCCAGCAGCTTGAATCCCATCAGCTCCTACGAGCAGTACTTC	CASSLNPISSYEQYF
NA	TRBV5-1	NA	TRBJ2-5	TGCGCCAGCAGCTCATATAGCGGAGAAGGAGAGACCCAGTACTTC	CASSSYSGEGETQYF
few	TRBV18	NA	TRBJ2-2	TGTGCCAGCTCACCACCGGGGGCCCTAAACACCGGGGAGCTGTTTTTT	CASSPPGALNTGELFF
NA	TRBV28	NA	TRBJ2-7	TGTGCCAGCAGTTCCCCCACAGGAGACTCCTACGAGCAGTACTTC	CASSSPTGDSYEQYF
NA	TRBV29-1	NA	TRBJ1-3	TGCAGCGTGGACGACAGGTCTGGAAACACCATATATTTT	CSVDDRSGNTIYF
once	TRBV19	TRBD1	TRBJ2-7	TGTGCCAGTAGTAGAGACAGGGGTAGAGACACCTACGAGCAGTACTTC	CASSRDRGRDTYEQYF
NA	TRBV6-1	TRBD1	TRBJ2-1	TGTGCCAGCAGTGACGGACAGGACTCCTACAATGAGCAGTTCTTC	CASSDGQDSYNEQFF
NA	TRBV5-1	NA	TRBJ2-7	TGCGCCAGCAGTCGGCTATCCGACTCCTACGAGCAGTACTTC	CASSRLSDSYEQYF
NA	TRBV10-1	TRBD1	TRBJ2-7	TGCGCCAGCAGTGAGCTGTTATGGACAGGGTCTTACGAGCAGTACTTC	CASSELLWTGSYEQYF
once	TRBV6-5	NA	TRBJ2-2	TGTGCCAGCAGGAGAGGAAACACCGGGGAGCTGTTTTTT	CASRRGNTGELFF
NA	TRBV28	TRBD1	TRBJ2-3	TGTGCCAGCAGTCGACAGGGGGCTGGGGATACGCAGTATTTT	CASSRQGAGDTQYF
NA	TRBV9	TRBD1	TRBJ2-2	TGTGCCAGCAGCGCAGACAGGGCGACGGGGACCGGGGAGCTGTTTTTT	CASSADRATGTGELFF
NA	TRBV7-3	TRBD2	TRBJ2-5	TGTGCCAGCAGCTTACAAGGGACTAGCGGCACCCAGTACTTC	CASSLQGTSGTQYF
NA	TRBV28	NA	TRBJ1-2	TGTGCCAGCAGTTTGGGGGATTTGAACTATGGCTACACCTTC	CASSLGDLNYGYTF
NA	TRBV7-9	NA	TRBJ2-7	TGTGCCAGCAGCTTAGAAGCCAGGGGTTCGGCGAAATACGAGCAGTACTTC	CASSLEARGSAKYEQYF
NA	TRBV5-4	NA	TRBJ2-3	TGTGCCAGCAGCTCCTTAGGGACGGGCAGAAGGGGTACGCAGTATTTT	CASSSLGTGRRGTQYF
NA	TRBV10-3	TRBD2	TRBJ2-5	TGTGCCATCAGTGAGTCTCTCCTAGCGGGAGGGCAAGAGACCCAGTACTTC	CAISESLLAGGQETQYF
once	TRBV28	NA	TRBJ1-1	TGTGCCAGCAGTTCACCGGTGAACACTGAAGCTTTCTTT	CASSSPVNTEAFF
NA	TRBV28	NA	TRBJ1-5	TGTGCCAGCAATCTGATGGACAATCAGCCCCAGCATTTT	CASNLMDNQPQHF
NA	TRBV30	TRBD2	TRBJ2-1	TGTGCCTGGAGTGTACTAGCGGGTCCGTCAAGGCAGTTCTTC	CAWSVLAGPSRQFF
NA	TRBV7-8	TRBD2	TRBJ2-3	TGTGCCAGCAGCGCCGTTCGTGCGGGACTAGGGGACGCCACAGATACGCAGTATTTT	CASSAVRAGLGDATDTQYF
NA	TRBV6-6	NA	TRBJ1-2	TGTGCCAGCAGTTCCCTCGCAATGGGAGGCTACACCTTC	CASSSLAMGGYTF
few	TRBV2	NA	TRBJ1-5	TGTGCCAGCAGTGATGTCTTGCCTAATCAGCCCCAGCATTTT	CASSDVLPNQPQHF
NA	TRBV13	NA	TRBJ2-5	TGTGCCAGCAGCTTTTGGTCAGCGAAAGAGACCCAGTACTTC	CASSFWSAKETQYF
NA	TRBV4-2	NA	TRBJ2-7	TGTGCCAGCAGCCAATATCAGGGGTCCCTCTCCTACGAGCAGTACTTC	CASSQYQGSLSYEQYF